The source of this T cell receptor (beta chain) is a study of blood T cell repertoires in COVID-19. Study summary: Sites across the United States, Italy and Spain contributed samples from acute and convalescent COVID-19.

The CDR3 runs to 18 residues. CDR1 and CDR2 (germline): SGHAT, FQNNGV. V lost 3 bases and J lost 1; bases outside the gene matches: 10. Cohort 3 donors were reported recovered after two negative PCRs, clearance, or symptom resolution. TCRdb's copy holds only in-frame clones and misses some; the assay was immunoSEQ multiplex PCR. Here the sample spans under 150,000 clones, roughly 80% being singletons. This chain links TRBV11-2 with TRBJ2-7, with 12 bases identical to TRBD2. The sequence was obtained from a man aged 30 to 39 who had recovered from COVID-19. Material for sequencing was PBMCs or T cells enriched from blood (not recorded which). CDR3 coding DNA: TGTGCCAGCAGCTTCGGACTAGCGGGGTCCCCCGGGTCCTACGAGCAGTACTTC. Translating it yields CASSFGLAGSPGSYEQYF.